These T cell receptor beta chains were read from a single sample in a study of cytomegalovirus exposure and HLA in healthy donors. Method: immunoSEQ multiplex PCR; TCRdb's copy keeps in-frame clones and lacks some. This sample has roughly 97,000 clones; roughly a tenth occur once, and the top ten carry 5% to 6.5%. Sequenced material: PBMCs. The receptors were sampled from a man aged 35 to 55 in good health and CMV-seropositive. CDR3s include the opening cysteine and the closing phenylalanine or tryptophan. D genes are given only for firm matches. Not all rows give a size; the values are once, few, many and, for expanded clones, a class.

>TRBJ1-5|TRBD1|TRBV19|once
CASRTGTEVNQPQHF
TGTGCCAGTCGAACCGGGACAGAGGTTAATCAGCCCCAGCATTTT
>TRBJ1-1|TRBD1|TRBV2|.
CASEGRTGVWNTEAFF
TGTGCCAGCGAGGGCCGGACAGGGGTTTGGAACACTGAAGCTTTCTTT
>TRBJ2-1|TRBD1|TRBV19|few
CASSAPGTADLEQFF
TGTGCCAGTAGCGCTCCCGGGACAGCAGATTTGGAGCAGTTCTTC
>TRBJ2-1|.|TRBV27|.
CASARRERTYNEQFF
TGTGCCAGCGCCAGACGGGAGCGGACCTACAATGAGCAGTTCTTC
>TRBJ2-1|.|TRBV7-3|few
CASSLGTSSGYNEQFF
TGTGCCAGCAGCTTGGGCACTAGCTCGGGCTACAATGAGCAGTTCTTC
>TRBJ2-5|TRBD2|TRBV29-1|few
CSVGPPGGRGQTQYF
TGCAGCGTGGGCCCCCCCGGCGGGAGGGGGCAGACCCAGTACTTC
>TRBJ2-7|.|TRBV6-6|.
CASSPSQVSYEQYF
TGTGCCAGCAGCCCCTCCCAGGTGAGCTACGAGCAGTACTTC
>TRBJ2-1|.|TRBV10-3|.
CAISGSLREQFF
TGTGCCATCAGTGGCTCCCTCCGGGAGCAGTTCTTC
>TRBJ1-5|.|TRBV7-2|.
CASSLAVGVNQPQHF
TGTGCCAGCAGCTTAGCAGTAGGGGTTAATCAGCCCCAGCATTTT
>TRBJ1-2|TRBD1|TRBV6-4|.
CASETGDPYGYTF
TGTGCCAGCGAGACAGGGGATCCCTATGGCTACACCTTC
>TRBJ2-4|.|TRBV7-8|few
CASRRGRKRDAAKNIQYF
TGTGCCAGCAGACGCGGAAGAAAAAGAGATGCGGCCAAAAACATTCAGTACTTC
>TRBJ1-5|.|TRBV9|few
CASSVYHQPQHF
TGTGCCAGCAGCGTATATCATCAGCCCCAGCATTTT
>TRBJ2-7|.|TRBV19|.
CASSMFQGNEQYF
TGTGCCAGTAGTATGTTCCAGGGGAACGAGCAGTACTTC
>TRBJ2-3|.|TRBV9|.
CASTGWPGDTQYF
TGTGCCAGCACCGGGTGGCCGGGAGATACGCAGTATTTT